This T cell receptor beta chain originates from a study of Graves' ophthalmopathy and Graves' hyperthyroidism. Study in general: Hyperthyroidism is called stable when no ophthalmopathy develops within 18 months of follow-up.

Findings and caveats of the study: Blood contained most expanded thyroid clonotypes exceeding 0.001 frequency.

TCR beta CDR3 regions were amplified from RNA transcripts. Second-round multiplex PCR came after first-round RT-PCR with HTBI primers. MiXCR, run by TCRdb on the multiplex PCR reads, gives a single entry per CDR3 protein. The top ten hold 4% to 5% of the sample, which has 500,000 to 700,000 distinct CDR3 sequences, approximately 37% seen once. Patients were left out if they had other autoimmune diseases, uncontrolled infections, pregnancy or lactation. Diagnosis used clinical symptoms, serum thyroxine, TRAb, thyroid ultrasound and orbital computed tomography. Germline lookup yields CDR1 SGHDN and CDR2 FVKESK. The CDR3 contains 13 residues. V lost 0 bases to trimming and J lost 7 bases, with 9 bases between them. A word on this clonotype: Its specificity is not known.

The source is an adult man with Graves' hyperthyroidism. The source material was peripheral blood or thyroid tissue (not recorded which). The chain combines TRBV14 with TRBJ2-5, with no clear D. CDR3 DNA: TGTGCCAGCAGCCAAGATCTGGGTGGGACCCAGTACTTC. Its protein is CASSQDLGGTQYF.